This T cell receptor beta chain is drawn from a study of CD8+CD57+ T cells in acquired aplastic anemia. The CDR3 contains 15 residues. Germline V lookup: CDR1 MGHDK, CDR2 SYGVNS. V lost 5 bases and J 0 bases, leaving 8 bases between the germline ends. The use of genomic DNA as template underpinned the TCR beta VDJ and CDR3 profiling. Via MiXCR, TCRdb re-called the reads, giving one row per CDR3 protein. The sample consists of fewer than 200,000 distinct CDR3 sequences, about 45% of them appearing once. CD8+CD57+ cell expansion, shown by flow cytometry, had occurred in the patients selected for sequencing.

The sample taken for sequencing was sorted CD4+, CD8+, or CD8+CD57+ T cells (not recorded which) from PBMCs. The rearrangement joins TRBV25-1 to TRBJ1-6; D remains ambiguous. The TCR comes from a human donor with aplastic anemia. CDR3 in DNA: TGTGCCAGCAGTACTCACAGCTCCTATAATTCACCCCTCCACTTT. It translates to CASSTHSSYNSPLHF. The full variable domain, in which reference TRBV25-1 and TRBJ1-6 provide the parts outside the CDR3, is EADIYQTPRYLVIGTGKKITLECSQTMGHDKMYWYQQDPGMELHLIHYSYGVNSTEKGDLSSESTVSRIRTEHFPLTLESARPSHTSQYLCASSTHSSYNSPLHFGNGTRLTVT.